These 28 T cell receptor beta chains were all obtained from the same sample, sequenced in a study of T cell changes during pregnancy in multiple sclerosis (dated by TCRdb to about 2019). The library was generated by the immunoSEQ multiplex PCR assay. The immuneACCESS repertoire file appears here via TCRdb, limited to in-frame rearrangements. These files lack a portion of the clones; in checked studies, under half of the deficit traces to unresolved V genes, and the cause of the others is not known. Counted in this sample were 45,000 to 55,000 clones; approximately 90% of them appeared once. Of the sample, approximately 0.15% is held by the ten largest clones. Sequencing was performed on CD4+ T cells from peripheral blood mononuclear cells, taken after pregnancy. The source of these receptors is a female donor in good health, enrolled as a control in a pregnancy study.

The chain couples TRBV14 to TRBJ2-7, with D unresolved. The CDR3 runs 11 residues. The V gene lost 4 bases and the J gene lost 3 bases, with 4 bases spanning the gap. CDR1 and CDR2 (germline): SGHDN, FVKESK. CDR3 in DNA: TGTGCCAGCAGCCTTTACTACGAGCAGTACTTC. Amino acid sequence: CASSLYYEQYF.

The V and J genes are TRBV28 and TRBJ1-1, with unresolved D. CDR3 size: 12 residues. Per germline, CDR1 MDHEN and CDR2 SYDVKM. The ends were cut back, 1 base at V and 7 bases at J, with 7 bases in the middle. The CDR3 loop is CASSLSLYEAFF. Here the CDR3 DNA reads TGTGCCAGCAGTTTATCTCTGTATGAAGCTTTCTTT.

V usage is TRBV2 and J usage is TRBJ2-3, with 9 bases fitting TRBD2. V shed 6 bases and J 6 bases; nucleotides not matched to a gene: 10. The V gene's germline CDR1 is SNHLY and CDR2 FYNNEI. This CDR3 has 15 residues. CDR3 residues: CASRFQRGAGDTQYF. In DNA, the CDR3 is TGTGCCAGCAGATTCCAGCGGGGGGCCGGTGATACGCAGTATTTT.

The chain links TRBV7-6 to TRBJ1-6; TRBD1 agrees at 10 bases. The CDR3 spans 14 residues. V lost 5 bases and J lost 7; bases outside the gene matches: 2. Germline V gives CDR1 SGHVS, CDR2 FNYEAQ. The CDR3 DNA reads as TGTGCCAGCAGCCCGGGACAGGGGAATTCACCCCTCCACTTT. Its translation is CASSPGQGNSPLHF.

The CDR3 region has the DNA TGCGCCAGCAGCGACCCCCGGGGGGCTGGAAACACCATATATTTT. The encoded protein is CASSDPRGAGNTIYF. The chain carries TRBV5-1 and TRBJ1-3; TRBD1 might be the D (5 bases). CDR1 is SGHRS, CDR2 YFSETQ, per germline. V was pared by 4 bases and J by 2 bases, with 13 bases between. This CDR3 spans 15 amino acids.

This clone has a handful of counts. The junction differs from germline at one of its ends, possibly a read error. CDR3 in amino acids: CASSESSPSF. DNA for the CDR3: TGTGCCAGCAGTGAAAGTAGTCCCTCCTTC. This chain uses TRBV2 with TRBJ2-7; D is undetermined. This CDR3 spans 10 amino acids. Germline V lookup: CDR1 SNHLY, CDR2 FYNNEI.

This chain uses TRBV5-1 with TRBJ1-2, with D possibly matching TRBD1 (5 bases). The length of the CDR3 is 13 residues. Germline CDR1 and CDR2: SGHRS and YFSETQ. Trimming removed 4 bases at V and 5 bases at J, with 12 bases between. The CDR3 sequence is CASSPNDRYGYTF. The CDR3 nucleotides are TGCGCCAGCAGCCCAAACGACAGATATGGCTACACCTTC.

The chain combines TRBV7-2 with TRBJ2-7; TRBD1 aligns across 7 bases. Germline assignment: CDR1 SGHTA and CDR2 FQGNSA. V shed 7 bases, J shed 4 bases, and the junction held 13 bases outside the gene matches. The length of the CDR3 is 15 residues. The CDR3 coding sequence is TGTGCCAGCACCCAAGCAGGGGGACCCCAATACGAGCAGTACTTC. As protein: CASTQAGGPQYEQYF.

J is TRBJ1-2 and V is TRBV7-8; possible D gene TRBD1, 6 bases. From germline, CDR1 is SGHVS and CDR2 FQNEAQ. Trimming took off 0 bases at V and 2 bases at J, with 10 bases between the two ends. The length of the CDR3 is 15 residues. The CDR3, as DNA: TGTGCCAGCAGCTTAGCGCAGGGGTTCAACTATGGCTACACCTTC. This gives the protein CASSLAQGFNYGYTF.

This chain joins TRBV7-6 and TRBJ1-4, with TRBD1 identical over 10 bases. The CDR3 runs to 16 residues. Germline V gene data show CDR1 as SGHVS and CDR2 as FNYEAQ. V lost 6 bases to trimming and J lost 0 bases; unmatched junction nucleotides: 4. CDR3 in amino acids: CASRSGQGATNEKLFF. In DNA, the CDR3 is TGTGCCAGCAGATCCGGACAGGGGGCAACTAATGAAAAACTGTTTTTT.

The rearrangement uses TRBV6-5 and TRBJ1-3; 7 positions agree with TRBD1. With V trimmed by 6 bases and J by 6 bases, 5 bases remained unmatched. The CDR3 length is 13 residues. The germline V gene has CDR1 MNHEY and CDR2 SVGAGI. The CDR3, as DNA: TGTGCCAGCAGGAAGGGACAGTTAAACACCATATATTTT. Its translation is CASRKGQLNTIYF.

V gene TRBV13 combines with J gene TRBJ1-3; no reliable D call. The V end was cut by 5 bases, the J end by 1 base, with 12 bases between. CDR3 length: 15 amino acids. Germline assignment: CDR1 PRHDT and CDR2 FYEKMQ (reference sequence). The CDR3 here is CASSQVQGSGNTIYF. The CDR3 DNA reads as TGTGCCAGCAGCCAGGTACAAGGATCTGGAAACACCATATATTTT.

The chain is built from TRBV5-1 and TRBJ1-6; D might be TRBD1 (5 bases). The CDR3 contains 15 residues. Per the germline V gene, CDR1 is SGHRS and CDR2 is YFSETQ. Trimming removed 1 base at V and 10 bases at J, with 15 bases between. The CDR3: CASSLSQDRGSPLHF. The CDR3 region has the DNA TGCGCCAGCAGCTTGTCGCAAGACCGGGGGTCACCCCTCCACTTT. Variable domain in full (rest from reference TRBV5-1 and TRBJ1-6): KAGVTQTPRYLIKTRGQQVTLSCSPISGHRSVSWYQQTPGQGLQFLFEYFSETQRNKGNFPGRFSGRQFSNSRSEMNVSTLELGDSALYLCASSLSQDRGSPLHFGNGTRLTVT.

V usage is TRBV4-1 and J usage is TRBJ1-3; tentative D call: TRBD1 (6 bases). V was cut by 0 bases and J by 0 bases, with 18 bases left in between. Germline V gene sequence: CDR1 MGHRA, CDR2 YSYEKL. The CDR3 loop spans 19 amino acids. CDR3 region: CASSQEGRPGVHSGNTIYF. CDR3 DNA sequence: TGCGCCAGCAGCCAAGAGGGTAGGCCAGGGGTTCACTCTGGAAACACCATATATTTT.

In this sample, this clone turned up once. The rearrangement joins TRBV7-2 to TRBJ2-1, with 9 nucleotides matching TRBD2. J lost 9 bases, V lost 2 bases, and 5 bases had no gene match. In germline, CDR1 is SGHTA, CDR2 FQGNSA. The CDR3 has 14 residues. CDR3 loop: CASSLSWRGGEQFF. In DNA, the CDR3 is TGTGCCAGCAGCTTAAGTTGGCGGGGGGGTGAGCAGTTCTTC.

V usage is TRBV5-4 and J usage is TRBJ1-2, with a possible D match to TRBD1 (6 bases). CDR3 length: 14 residues. The germline V gene has CDR1 SGHNT and CDR2 YYREEE (reference sequence). V shed 4 bases and J shed 2 bases, with 12 bases lying between them. The CDR3 nucleotides are TGTGCCAGCAGCGCCCTCCAGGGGAACTATGGCTACACCTTC. Its translation: CASSALQGNYGYTF.

This chain connects TRBV5-6 to TRBJ1-4, with D maybe TRBD1 (5 bases). Trimming cost V 5 bases and J 7 bases, with 12 bases left between them. This CDR3 region has 13 residues. Germline CDR1 SGHDT, CDR2 YYEEEE. The CDR3 region has the DNA TGTGCCAGCAGTGTCAGGGAAATTGAAAAACTGTTTTTT. Residues: CASSVREIEKLFF.

This clone has just one count. The V call is TRBV18, the J call TRBJ2-6; TRBD2 matches 9 bases. V dropped 3 bases and J dropped 0; count of bases not matched to a gene: 9. Germline CDR1 reads KGHSH; CDR2 reads LQKENI. This CDR3 is built from 19 residues. The CDR3 coding sequence is TGTGCCAGCTCACCGGCCGGTAGCGGGGGAAGCTCTGGGGCCAACGTCCTGACTTTC. This translates into CASSPAGSGGSSGANVLTF.

J is TRBJ1-1 and V is TRBV9; TRBD1 is a possible D gene (6 bases). Trimming removed 0 bases from V and 8 bases from J, with 17 bases in between. Germline V gene data show CDR1 as SGDLS and CDR2 as YYNGEE. The CDR3 is 15 residues long. In DNA, the CDR3 is TGTGCCAGCAGCGTAGAGCCCTCCTTACAGGGCGAAGCTTTCTTT. This translates into CASSVEPSLQGEAFF.

The CDR3 nucleotides read TGTGCCAGCAGTAAACGAGGGGGCCCTGGAAACACCATATATTTT. Its protein product is CASSKRGGPGNTIYF. This rearrangement joins TRBV25-1 to TRBJ1-3, with TRBD1 identical over 7 bases. CDR1 MGHDK and CDR2 SYGVNS come from the germline V gene. J gave up 2 bases and V 5 bases, and 6 bases lay outside the gene matches. The CDR3 totals 15 residues. Full variable domain (rest looked up from reference TRBV25-1 and TRBJ1-3): EADIYQTPRYLVIGTGKKITLECSQTMGHDKMYWYQQDPGMELHLIHYSYGVNSTEKGDLSSESTVSRIRTEHFPLTLESARPSHTSQYLCASSKRGGPGNTIYFGEGSWLTVV.

The CDR3 sequence is CASRKGLAYEQYF. In DNA, the CDR3 is TGTGCCAGCAGAAAGGGACTAGCCTACGAGCAGTACTTC. The rearrangement joins TRBV28 to TRBJ2-7; TRBD2 aligns across 8 bases. Germline CDR1 and CDR2: MDHEN and SYDVKM. Losses at the gene ends were 6 bases for V and 2 bases for J; bases not matched to a gene: 3. The length of the CDR3 is 13 residues. The full variable domain, its missing parts supplied by reference TRBV28 and TRBJ2-7, is DVKVTQSSRYLVKRTGEKVFLECVQDMDHENMFWYRQDPGLGLRLIYFSYDVKMKEKGDIPEGYSVSREKKERFSLILESASTNQTSMYLCASRKGLAYEQYFGPGTRLTVT.

The V call is TRBV4-1, the J call TRBJ1-3, with unresolved D. Trimming cost V 2 bases and J 3 bases, with 5 bases left between them. The germline CDR1 and CDR2 sequences are MGHRA and YSYEKL. This CDR3 comprises 13 residues. DNA of the CDR3: TGCGCCAGCAGCCAAAGACATGGAAACACCATATATTTT. Protein: CASSQRHGNTIYF.

The chain has TRBV27 and TRBJ1-2; a possible D gene is TRBD1 (6 bases). V was cut by 5 bases and J by 5 bases, with 21 bases left in between. The germline V gene encodes CDR1 MNHEY and CDR2 SMNVEV (reference sequence). The CDR3 is 16 residues long. In nucleotides, the CDR3 is TGTGCCAGCAGTCTAAGGGGGACGTCCCCGGGGTATGGCTACACCTTC. Protein product: CASSLRGTSPGYGYTF.

J is TRBJ2-7 and V is TRBV7-6, with 9 positions matching TRBD2. CDR1 is SGHVS and CDR2 is FNYEAQ in the germline V gene. Trimming took 1 base from V and 1 from J; bases not matched to a gene: 8. This CDR3 comprises 17 residues. CDR3: CASSLGPPAGGSYEQYF. CDR3 sequence (DNA): TGTGCCAGCAGCTTAGGCCCCCCAGCGGGGGGTTCCTACGAGCAGTACTTC.

This chain links TRBV6-5 with TRBJ2-2, with 9 bases identical to TRBD1. In germline, CDR1 is MNHEY, CDR2 SVGAGI. This CDR3 is built from 15 residues. The junction had 7 bases not matched to a gene; V was cut back by 6 bases and J by 5 bases. The CDR3 region is CASRSTGGITGELFF. CDR3 bases: TGTGCCAGCAGATCTACAGGGGGCATTACCGGGGAGCTGTTTTTT.

This clone came up once. This chain joins TRBV28 and TRBJ1-2; 8 bases are a match to TRBD1. The CDR3 length is 13 residues. Germline V CDR1 and CDR2: MDHEN, SYDVKM. V gave up 9 bases and J gave up 5 bases; unmatched junction bases: 8. CDR3 bases: TGTGCCAGTGTACAGGGGGGTCTTTATGGCTACACCTTC. Protein product: CASVQGGLYGYTF.

V is TRBV19 and J is TRBJ1-1; maybe TRBD1 (5 bases). The germline V and J ends were trimmed by 5 bases and 5 bases, with 12 bases remaining between them. This CDR3 is built from 13 residues. CDR1 is LNHDA, CDR2 SQIVND, per germline (reference sequence). CDR3 coding DNA: TGTGCCAGTAGTGGCAACAGACAGACTGAAGCTTTCTTT. Amino acid sequence: CASSGNRQTEAFF.

The V and J genes are TRBV28 and TRBJ1-2; no definite D call. The CDR3 is made up of 14 amino acids. V dropped 3 bases and J dropped 4 bases, with 12 bases sitting between them. Germline V gene data show CDR1 as MDHEN and CDR2 as SYDVKM. CDR3 DNA sequence: TGTGCCAGCAGTTTGGAGGCGGTCCCCTATGGCTACACCTTC. Translated, it gives CASSLEAVPYGYTF.